This TCR beta chain is drawn from a study of cytomegalovirus exposure and HLA in healthy donors. Points from the study as a whole: TCR beta chain V- and J-gene trimming was linked, in a later analysis, to a missense variant in DCLRE1C. Altogether, 150 to 200 TCR beta chains were recorded as cytomegalovirus-associated.

Use of 60 Vbeta and 13 Jbeta primers characterized the PCR. Clones were read by immunoSEQ multiplex PCR, and TCRdb kept only the in-frame ones, dropping some. The table shows roughly 100,000 clones, with 50% to 70% occurring only once. Notes on this clone: What it binds is not known.

Though probably carrying unrecorded immune exposures, donors were nominally healthy at sampling. Material for sequencing was PBMCs. The source of this sequence is a man aged 25-45 years in good health and CMV-seropositive.

The CDR3 loop reads CASSRHQRQAWDEQFF. The CDR3 DNA follows: TGTGCCAGCAGTCGCCATCAGAGACAGGCGTGGGATGAGCAGTTCTTC. The chain carries TRBV7-2 and TRBJ2-1; possible D gene TRBD1, 6 bases. The CDR3 contains 16 residues. V was trimmed by 6 bases and J by 8 bases, leaving 23 bases between them. CDR1 and CDR2 (germline): SGHTA, FQGNSA.